This note documents a single T cell receptor (beta chain) sequence. This clone has only one observation. Which antigen it targets is not known. No much larger clonotype is one base removed from it; base qualities were not supplied. This specimen comes from a study of a mutant IDH1 vaccine in newly diagnosed glioma listed by TCRdb under 2021. Context from the whole study: Across visits V03 through V10, patients got a total of eight vaccinations, given in weeks 1, 3, 5, 7, 11, 15, 19 and 23. Vaccination started 4-6 weeks after radiotherapy alone, or was given together with temozolomide cycles in the groups whose treatment included chemotherapy. Of the approximately 35 treated patients, 62.5% were male and around 40% were female, and a mean age of approximately 40 years was recorded. Prior to enrollment, standard therapy consisting of radiotherapy alone, temozolomide alone, or radiochemotherapy with temozolomide had been administered to patients, with the combination being received by most patients. Peripheral blood was collected at six visits: V03 (baseline), V05, V07, V10, V12 and V13. For exploratory analyses, longitudinal TCRB deep sequencing was carried out in 25 treated patients wherever samples were available. General conclusions and limits of the study: Across multiple MHC alleles, vaccine-induced immune responses were seen in 93.3% of patients. The authors stated that sample limitations prevented analyses of patient blood samples from being reproduced. Availability determined which PBMC samples were chosen for TCRB deep sequencing. Changes in the top peripheral T cell clonotypes picked up by TCRB sequencing did not appear to be linked to pseudoprogression.

The CDR3 spans 17 residues, from the cysteine through the phenylalanine. The read is trimmed to its CDR3 DNA, 51 bases read in frame from base 1. Reading the germline V gene gives CDR1 LGHNA and CDR2 YSLEER. The V and J ends are trimmed by 1 base and 0 bases, leaving 12 bases between them. Explained via the paper, the time point label denotes: week 5, during vaccination. Every vaccine dose consisted of 300 ug of a 20-mer mutant IDH1 peptide in Montanide, administered subcutaneously together with topical imiquimod. All donors had newly diagnosed IDH1-mutant astrocytomas of WHO grade 3 or 4 that showed loss of nuclear ATRX. The samples were drawn from NOA16, a multicentre, single-arm, open-label phase I trial in Germany that tested a mutant IDH1 peptide vaccine in humans for the first time. The DNeasy Blood and Tissue Kit was used to extract genomic DNA from EDTA blood for TCRB sequencing. The method behind the library was the immunoSEQ multiplex PCR assay. Following the manufacturer's protocol, the hsTCRB Kit was used to amplify rearranged TCR beta chain sequences. An Illumina MiSeq was used to sequence the TCRB libraries. On the study's bioinformatics: The proprietary platform of the kit vendor was used for demultiplexing, trimming and gene mapping. TCRdb took this table from immuneACCESS and kept in-frame rearrangements with V and J called. Such tables lack part of the clones; where checked against another copy, unresolved V genes explain under half of the gap, and the rest is unexplained. D and trimming were read from the DNA, whereas the V and J calls and clone size are those reported in that table. The table for this sample lists 40,000 to 55,000 clones; just under 80% of them were counted only once. The top ten hold about 5.2% of the sample.

The TCR was taken from a man aged 50-60 years with glioma. Recombination linked TRBV4-3 to TRBJ1-4; the D gene cannot be named for sure. Sample: PBMCs, taken from a glioma patient whose treatment included an IDH1 peptide vaccine. The DNA sequence follows: TGCGCCAGCAGCCAAGGGAGCGGATTTGCAACTAATGAAAAACTGTTTTTT. This codes for CASSQGSGFATNEKLFF.